This T cell receptor beta chain was documented in a study of OX40 agonist ivuxolimab in advanced cancers. Sequencing used immunoSEQ multiplex PCR; TCRdb keeps in-frame clones, though not all of them. The sample contains 100,000 to 150,000 clones, around 92% of which appear only once. From germline, CDR1 is KGHSH and CDR2 LQKENI. V lost 0 bases and J 5 bases, leaving 13 bases between the germline ends. The CDR3 spans 15 residues. The count of this clone is one. This sequence joins TRBV18 and TRBJ2-5, with D uncertain. This sequence was found in an adult with an advanced solid tumor such as melanoma, head and neck, liver or kidney cancer. Specimen: CD4+ or CD8+ T cells sorted from blood, collected in a trial of the OX40 agonist ivuxolimab. The CDR3 reads CASSPPGSVGETQYF. The CDR3 DNA reads TGTGCCAGCTCACCACCAGGTTCTGTGGGGGAGACCCAGTACTTC.